This is a list of T cell receptor beta chains from one sample in a study of cytomegalovirus exposure and HLA in healthy donors. Method: immunoSEQ multiplex PCR; TCRdb's copy keeps in-frame clones and lacks some. This table has roughly 98,000 clones, under 85% appearing once. Input material: PBMCs. These receptors all come from a female donor in good health and CMV-seropositive. Both conserved end residues are part of each CDR3. The D gene is left open where the match is weak. A clone size is listed for some rows: how often the clone was seen (once, few, many), or a class if it is expanded.

v_gene: TRBV29-1; abundance: once; j_gene: TRBJ2-7; d_gene: .; CDR3nt: TGCAGCGTTGAAGATCGTTGGGACATCACCTACGAGCAGTACTTC; CDR3aa: CSVEDRWDITYEQYF
v_gene: TRBV7-2; abundance: .; j_gene: TRBJ1-3; d_gene: TRBD1; CDR3nt: TGTGCCAGCAGCGTACGACAGGGTGGAAACACCATATATTTT; CDR3aa: CASSVRQGGNTIYF
v_gene: TRBV28; abundance: .; j_gene: TRBJ2-3; d_gene: TRBD1; CDR3nt: TGTGCCAGCAACCCCGGACAGGGGGCAACAGATACGCAGTATTTT; CDR3aa: CASNPGQGATDTQYF
v_gene: TRBV6-5; abundance: .; j_gene: TRBJ2-7; d_gene: .; CDR3nt: TGTGCCAGCAGTTACTCTGGAGGGGTCCTATACGAGCAGTACTTC; CDR3aa: CASSYSGGVLYEQYF
v_gene: TRBV6-5; abundance: once; j_gene: TRBJ2-7; d_gene: .; CDR3nt: TGTGCCAGCAGTCCGACAGGAAGCTCCTACGAGCAGTACTTC; CDR3aa: CASSPTGSSYEQYF
v_gene: TRBV5-8; abundance: .; j_gene: TRBJ2-3; d_gene: TRBD1; CDR3nt: TGTGCCAGCAGCTACGGGACAGTCCACTCAGATACGCAGTATTTT; CDR3aa: CASSYGTVHSDTQYF
v_gene: TRBV4-3; abundance: .; j_gene: TRBJ2-1; d_gene: TRBD2; CDR3nt: TGCGCCAGCAGCCAAGAGGCGGGGGATCTCAATGAGCAGTTCTTC; CDR3aa: CASSQEAGDLNEQFF
v_gene: TRBV7-9; abundance: .; j_gene: TRBJ2-1; d_gene: TRBD2; CDR3nt: TGTGCCAGCAGCCTCCCGGGACTAGCGGATAAAGCTTCCTACAATGAGCAGTTCTTC; CDR3aa: CASSLPGLADKASYNEQFF
v_gene: TRBV5-4; abundance: .; j_gene: TRBJ1-3; d_gene: .; CDR3nt: TGTGCCAGCAGCTTGGGCCAGGGCTCGATTGGAAACACCATATATTTT; CDR3aa: CASSLGQGSIGNTIYF
v_gene: TRBV9; abundance: .; j_gene: TRBJ2-5; d_gene: TRBD2; CDR3nt: TGTGCCAGCAGCGGGGGACTAGTAGAGACCCAGTACTTC; CDR3aa: CASSGGLVETQYF
v_gene: TRBV28; abundance: .; j_gene: TRBJ1-2; d_gene: .; CDR3nt: TGTGCCACCCGACACGGGGGGGCCGGGGGGCGCGCTGGCTACACCTTC; CDR3aa: CATRHGGAGGRAGYTF
v_gene: TRBV28; abundance: .; j_gene: TRBJ2-2; d_gene: .; CDR3nt: TGTGCCAGCAGTTTAGGAGGGCCGGACACCGGGGAGCTGTTTTTT; CDR3aa: CASSLGGPDTGELFF
v_gene: TRBV5-1; abundance: .; j_gene: TRBJ2-7; d_gene: TRBD2; CDR3nt: TGCGCCAGCAGCTTCCCTCTAGCGGGAGAGAACGAGCAGTACTTC; CDR3aa: CASSFPLAGENEQYF
v_gene: TRBV10-3; abundance: .; j_gene: TRBJ2-1; d_gene: TRBD2; CDR3nt: TGTGCCATCAGTGAGTCCCCCGGGGGGGGGCCGAATGAGCAGTTCTTC; CDR3aa: CAISESPGGGPNEQFF
v_gene: TRBV2; abundance: .; j_gene: TRBJ1-6; d_gene: TRBD1; CDR3nt: TGTGCCAGCAGTCAGTCGACAGGGGGAGGTAATTCACCCCTCCACTTT; CDR3aa: CASSQSTGGGNSPLHF
v_gene: TRBV4-3; abundance: .; j_gene: TRBJ2-3; d_gene: .; CDR3nt: TGCGCCAGCAGCCAAGTCGGTTGGCAGGTCCCAACAGATACGCAGTATTTT; CDR3aa: CASSQVGWQVPTDTQYF
v_gene: TRBV4-3; abundance: .; j_gene: TRBJ1-6; d_gene: TRBD1; CDR3nt: TGCGCCAGCAGCCAGGACACGGGACAGGGGGCGAATTCACCCCTCCACTTT; CDR3aa: CASSQDTGQGANSPLHF
v_gene: TRBV10-3; abundance: few; j_gene: TRBJ2-6; d_gene: .; CDR3nt: TGTGCCATCACTCCGTCTGGGGCCAACGTCCTGACTTTC; CDR3aa: CAITPSGANVLTF
v_gene: TRBV7-8; abundance: .; j_gene: TRBJ2-2; d_gene: TRBD1; CDR3nt: TGTGCCAGCAGCCCAGAGGGCAGGGGGCAGACCGGGGAGCTGTTTTTT; CDR3aa: CASSPEGRGQTGELFF
v_gene: TRBV25-1; abundance: .; j_gene: TRBJ1-4; d_gene: TRBD1; CDR3nt: TGTGCCAGCAGTGGCCGGACAGGCGAGAATGAAAAACTGTTTTTT; CDR3aa: CASSGRTGENEKLFF
v_gene: TRBV19; abundance: .; j_gene: TRBJ2-5; d_gene: .; CDR3nt: TGTGCCGCCGGGGGTAAAGAGACCCAGTACTTC; CDR3aa: CAAGGKETQYF
v_gene: TRBV5-1; abundance: .; j_gene: TRBJ2-7; d_gene: TRBD2; CDR3nt: TGCGCCAGCAGCCACACGGGACTAGCGCCTTACGAGCAGTACTTC; CDR3aa: CASSHTGLAPYEQYF
v_gene: TRBV28; abundance: few; j_gene: TRBJ1-4; d_gene: TRBD1; CDR3nt: TGTGCCAGCGGGAAAGCAGGGGGCCTGGGTAATGAAAAACTGTTTTTT; CDR3aa: CASGKAGGLGNEKLFF
v_gene: TRBV28; abundance: .; j_gene: TRBJ1-5; d_gene: .; CDR3nt: TGTGCCAGCAGTTTTAGGGCAGGGAACCAGCCCCAGCATTTT; CDR3aa: CASSFRAGNQPQHF